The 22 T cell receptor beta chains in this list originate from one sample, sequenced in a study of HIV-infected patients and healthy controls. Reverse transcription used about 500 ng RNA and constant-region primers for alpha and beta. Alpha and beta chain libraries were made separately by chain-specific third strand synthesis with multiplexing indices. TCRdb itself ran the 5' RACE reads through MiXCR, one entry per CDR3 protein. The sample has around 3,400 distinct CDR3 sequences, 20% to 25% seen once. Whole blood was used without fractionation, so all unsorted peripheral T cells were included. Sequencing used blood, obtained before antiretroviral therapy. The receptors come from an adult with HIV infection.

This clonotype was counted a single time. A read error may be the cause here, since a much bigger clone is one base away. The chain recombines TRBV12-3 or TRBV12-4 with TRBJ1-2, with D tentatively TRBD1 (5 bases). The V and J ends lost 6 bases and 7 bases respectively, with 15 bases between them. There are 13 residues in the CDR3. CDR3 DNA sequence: TGTGCCAGCAGCTGGGGGGTCCATACTGGCTACACCTTC. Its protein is CASSWGVHTGYTF.

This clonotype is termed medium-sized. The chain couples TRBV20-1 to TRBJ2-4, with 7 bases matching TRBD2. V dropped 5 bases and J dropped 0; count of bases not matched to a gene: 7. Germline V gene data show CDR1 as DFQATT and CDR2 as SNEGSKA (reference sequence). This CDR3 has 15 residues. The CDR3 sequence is CSAGAGLEAKNIQYF. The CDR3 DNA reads TGCAGTGCTGGGGCCGGACTAGAAGCCAAAAACATTCAGTACTTC.

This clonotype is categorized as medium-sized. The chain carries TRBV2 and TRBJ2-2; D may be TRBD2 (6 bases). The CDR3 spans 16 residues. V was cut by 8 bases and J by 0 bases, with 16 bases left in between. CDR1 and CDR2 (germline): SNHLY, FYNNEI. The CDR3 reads CASHAAGTANTGELFF. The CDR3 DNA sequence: TGTGCCAGCCACGCCGCGGGGACTGCGAACACCGGGGAGCTGTTTTTT.

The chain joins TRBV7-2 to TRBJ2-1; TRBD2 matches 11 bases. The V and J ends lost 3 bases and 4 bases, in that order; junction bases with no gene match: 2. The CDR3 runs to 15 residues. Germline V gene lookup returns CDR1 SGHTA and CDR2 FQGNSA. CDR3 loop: CASSLTSGVYNEQFF. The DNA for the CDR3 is TGTGCCAGCAGCTTGACTAGCGGGGTATACAATGAGCAGTTCTTC.

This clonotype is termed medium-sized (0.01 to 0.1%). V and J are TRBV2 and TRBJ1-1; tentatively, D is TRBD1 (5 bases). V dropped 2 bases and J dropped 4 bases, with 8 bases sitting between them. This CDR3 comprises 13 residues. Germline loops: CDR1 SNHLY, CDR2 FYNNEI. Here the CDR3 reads CASSELGGTEAFF. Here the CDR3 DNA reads TGTGCCAGCAGTGAACTTGGGGGCACTGAAGCTTTCTTT.

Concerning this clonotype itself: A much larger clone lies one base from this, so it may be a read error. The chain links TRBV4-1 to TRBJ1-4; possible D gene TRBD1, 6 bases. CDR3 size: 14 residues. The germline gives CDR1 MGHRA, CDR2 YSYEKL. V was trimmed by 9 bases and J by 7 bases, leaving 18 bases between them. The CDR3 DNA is TGCGCCAGTACCCTGACCTGGACAGCTGAAAAACTGTTTTTT. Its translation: CASTLTWTAEKLFF.

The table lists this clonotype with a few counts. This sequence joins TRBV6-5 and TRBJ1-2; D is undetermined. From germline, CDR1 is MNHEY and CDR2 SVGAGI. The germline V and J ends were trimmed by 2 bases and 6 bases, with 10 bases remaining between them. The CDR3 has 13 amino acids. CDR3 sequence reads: CASSYIDTDGYTF. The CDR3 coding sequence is TGTGCCAGCAGTTACATCGACACCGATGGCTACACCTTC.

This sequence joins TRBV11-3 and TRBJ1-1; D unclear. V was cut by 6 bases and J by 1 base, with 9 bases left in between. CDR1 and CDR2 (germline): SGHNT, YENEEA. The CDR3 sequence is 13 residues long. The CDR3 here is CASREDPNTEAFF. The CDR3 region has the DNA TGTGCCAGCAGGGAGGACCCGAACACTGAAGCTTTCTTT.

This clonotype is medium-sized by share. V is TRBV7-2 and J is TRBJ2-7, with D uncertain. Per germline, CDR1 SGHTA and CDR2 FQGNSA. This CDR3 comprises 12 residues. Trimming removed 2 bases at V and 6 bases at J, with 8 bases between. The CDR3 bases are TGTGCCAGCAGCTTAAACGCTGTCGAGCAGTACTTC. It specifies CASSLNAVEQYF.

Here the CDR3 reads CSASPGTWGTEAFF. In DNA form, the CDR3 reads TGCAGCGCCAGCCCAGGGACATGGGGGACTGAAGCTTTCTTT. The chain couples TRBV29-1 to TRBJ1-1; a weak D match, TRBD1 (6 bases). Between the trimmed V and J ends, which lost 7 bases and 5 bases, there was a span of 20 bases. CDR3 size: 14 residues. CDR1 and CDR2 (germline): SQVTM, ANQGSEA.

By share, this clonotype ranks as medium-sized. As DNA, the CDR3 is TGTGCCATCAGTTTAGCGGGGGGCACAGATACGCAGTATTTT. Translation: CAISLAGGTDTQYF. The V call is TRBV10-3, the J call TRBJ2-3, with TRBD2 matching 9 bases. CDR1 is ENHRY and CDR2 is SYGVKD in the germline V gene. The trim removed 5 bases at V and 1 base at J, leaving 1 base unmatched. This CDR3 comprises 14 residues.

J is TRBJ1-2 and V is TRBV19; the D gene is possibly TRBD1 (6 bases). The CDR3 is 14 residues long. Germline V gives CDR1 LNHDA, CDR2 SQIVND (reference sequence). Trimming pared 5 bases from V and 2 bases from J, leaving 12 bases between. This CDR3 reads CASSARGANYGYTF. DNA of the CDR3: TGTGCCAGTAGTGCCAGGGGCGCGAACTATGGCTACACCTTC.

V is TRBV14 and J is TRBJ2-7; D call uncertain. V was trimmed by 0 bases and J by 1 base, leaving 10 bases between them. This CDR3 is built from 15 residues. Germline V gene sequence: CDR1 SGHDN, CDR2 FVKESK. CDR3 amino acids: CASSQDQEQSYEQYF. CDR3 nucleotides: TGTGCCAGCAGCCAAGATCAAGAACAGTCCTACGAGCAGTACTTC.

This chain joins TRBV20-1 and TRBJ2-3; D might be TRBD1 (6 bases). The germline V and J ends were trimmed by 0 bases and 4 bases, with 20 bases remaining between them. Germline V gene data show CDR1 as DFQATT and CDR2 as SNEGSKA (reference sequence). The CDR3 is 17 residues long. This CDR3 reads CSARDIGTGSWSDTQYF. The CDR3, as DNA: TGCAGTGCTAGAGATATAGGCACAGGGAGTTGGTCAGATACGCAGTATTTT.

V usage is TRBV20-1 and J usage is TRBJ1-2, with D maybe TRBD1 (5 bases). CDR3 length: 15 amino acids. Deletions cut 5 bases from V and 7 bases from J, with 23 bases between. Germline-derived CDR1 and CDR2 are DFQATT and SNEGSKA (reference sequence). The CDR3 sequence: CSAPRPGQGVGGYTF. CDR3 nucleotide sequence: TGCAGTGCTCCCCGCCCGGGGCAGGGCGTTGGTGGCTACACCTTC.

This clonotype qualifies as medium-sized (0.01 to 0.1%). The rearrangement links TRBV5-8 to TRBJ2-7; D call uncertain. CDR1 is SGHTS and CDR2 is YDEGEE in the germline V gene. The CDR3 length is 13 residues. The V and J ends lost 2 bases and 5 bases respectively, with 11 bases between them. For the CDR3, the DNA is TGTGCCAGCAGCTTCCTGGGTGGGCACGAGCAGTACTTC. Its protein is CASSFLGGHEQYF.

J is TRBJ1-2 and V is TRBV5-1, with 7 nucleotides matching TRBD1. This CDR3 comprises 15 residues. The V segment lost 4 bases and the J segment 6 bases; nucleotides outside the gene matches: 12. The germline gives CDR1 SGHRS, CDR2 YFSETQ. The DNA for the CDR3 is TGCGCCAGCAGCAATGAGCCCGGGACAGCGGATGGCTACACCTTC. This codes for CASSNEPGTADGYTF. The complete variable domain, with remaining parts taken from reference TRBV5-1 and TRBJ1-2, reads KAGVTQTPRYLIKTRGQQVTLSCSPISGHRSVSWYQQTPGQGLQFLFEYFSETQRNKGNFPGRFSGRQFSNSRSEMNVSTLELGDSALYLCASSNEPGTADGYTFGSGTRLTVV.

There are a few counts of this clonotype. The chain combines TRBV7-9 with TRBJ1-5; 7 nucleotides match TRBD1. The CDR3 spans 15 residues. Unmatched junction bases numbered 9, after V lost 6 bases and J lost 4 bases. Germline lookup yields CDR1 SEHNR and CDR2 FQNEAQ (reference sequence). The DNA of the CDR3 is TGTGCCAGCAGTCCCCCGGGACAGAGTAATCAGCCCCAGCATTTT. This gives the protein CASSPPGQSNQPQHF.

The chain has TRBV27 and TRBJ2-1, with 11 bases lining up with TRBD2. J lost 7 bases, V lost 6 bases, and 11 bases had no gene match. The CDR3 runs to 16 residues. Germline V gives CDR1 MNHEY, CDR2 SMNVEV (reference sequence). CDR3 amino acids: CASSGLAGGLSNEQFF. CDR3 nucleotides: TGTGCCAGCAGCGGGCTAGCGGGGGGCCTCTCAAATGAGCAGTTCTTC.

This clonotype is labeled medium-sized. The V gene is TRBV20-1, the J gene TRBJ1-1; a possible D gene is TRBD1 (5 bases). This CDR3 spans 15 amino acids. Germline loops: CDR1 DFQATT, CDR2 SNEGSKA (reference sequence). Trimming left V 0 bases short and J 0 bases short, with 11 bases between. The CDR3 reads CSARDLAGMNTEAFF. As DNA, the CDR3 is TGCAGTGCTAGAGATCTAGCAGGGATGAACACTGAAGCTTTCTTT.

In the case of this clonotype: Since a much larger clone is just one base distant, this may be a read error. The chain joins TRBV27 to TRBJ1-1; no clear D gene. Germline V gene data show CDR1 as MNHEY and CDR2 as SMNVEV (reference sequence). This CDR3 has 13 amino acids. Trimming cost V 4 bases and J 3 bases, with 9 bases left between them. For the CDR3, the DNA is TGTGCCAGCAGTTCCACATGGGACACTGAAGCTTTCTTT. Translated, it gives CASSSTWDTEAFF.

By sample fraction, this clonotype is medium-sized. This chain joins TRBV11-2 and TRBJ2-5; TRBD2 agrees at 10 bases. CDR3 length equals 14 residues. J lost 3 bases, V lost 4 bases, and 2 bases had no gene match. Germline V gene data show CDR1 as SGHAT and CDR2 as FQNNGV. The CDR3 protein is CASSSLAGKETQYF. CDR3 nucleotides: TGTGCCAGCAGCTCACTAGCGGGGAAAGAGACCCAGTACTTC.